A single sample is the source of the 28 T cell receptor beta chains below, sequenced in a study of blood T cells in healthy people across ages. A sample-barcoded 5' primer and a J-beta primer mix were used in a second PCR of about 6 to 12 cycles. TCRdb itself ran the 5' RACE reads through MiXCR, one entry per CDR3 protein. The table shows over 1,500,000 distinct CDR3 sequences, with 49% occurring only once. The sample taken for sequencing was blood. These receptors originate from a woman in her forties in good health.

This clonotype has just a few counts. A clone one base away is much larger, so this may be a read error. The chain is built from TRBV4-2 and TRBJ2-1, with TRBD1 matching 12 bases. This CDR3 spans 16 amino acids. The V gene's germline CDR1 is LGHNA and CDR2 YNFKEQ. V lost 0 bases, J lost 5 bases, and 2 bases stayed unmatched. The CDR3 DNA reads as TGTGCCAGCAGCCAAGATGGGACAGGGGGCGACAATGAGCAGTTCTTC. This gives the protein CASSQDGTGGDNEQFF.

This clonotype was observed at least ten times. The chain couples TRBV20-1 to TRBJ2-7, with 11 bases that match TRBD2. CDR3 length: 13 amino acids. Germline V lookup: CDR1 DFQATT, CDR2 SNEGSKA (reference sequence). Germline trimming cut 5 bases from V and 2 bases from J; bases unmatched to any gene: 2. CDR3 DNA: TGCAGTGCTCGACTAGCGGGGACCTACGAGCAGTACTTC. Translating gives CSARLAGTYEQYF.

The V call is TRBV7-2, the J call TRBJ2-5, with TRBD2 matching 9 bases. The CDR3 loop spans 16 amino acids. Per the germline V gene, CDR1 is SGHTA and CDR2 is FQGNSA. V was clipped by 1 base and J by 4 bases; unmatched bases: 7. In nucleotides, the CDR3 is TGTGCCAGCAGCTTAGTGCGGGGGGGATCGCGAGAGACCCAGTACTTC. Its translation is CASSLVRGGSRETQYF.

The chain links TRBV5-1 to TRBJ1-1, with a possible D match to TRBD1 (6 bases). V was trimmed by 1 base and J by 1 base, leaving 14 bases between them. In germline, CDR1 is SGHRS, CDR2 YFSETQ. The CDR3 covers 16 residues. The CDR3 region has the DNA TGCGCCAGCAGCTTGTGGGCAGGGGATGGGAACACTGAAGCTTTCTTT. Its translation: CASSLWAGDGNTEAFF.

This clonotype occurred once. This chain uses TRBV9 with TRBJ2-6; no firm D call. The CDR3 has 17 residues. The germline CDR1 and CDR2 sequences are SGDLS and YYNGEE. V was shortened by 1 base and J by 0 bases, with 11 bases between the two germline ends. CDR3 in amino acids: CASSVFQRDSGANVLTF. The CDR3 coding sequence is TGTGCCAGCAGCGTATTCCAACGTGACTCTGGGGCCAACGTCCTGACTTTC.

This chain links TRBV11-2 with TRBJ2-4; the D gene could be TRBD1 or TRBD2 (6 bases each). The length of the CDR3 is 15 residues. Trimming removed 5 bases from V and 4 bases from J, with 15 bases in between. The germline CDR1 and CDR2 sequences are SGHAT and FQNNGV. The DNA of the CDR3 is TGTGCCAGCAGCGACCGGGGGCGCCGTAAAAACATTCAGTACTTC. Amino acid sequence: CASSDRGRRKNIQYF.

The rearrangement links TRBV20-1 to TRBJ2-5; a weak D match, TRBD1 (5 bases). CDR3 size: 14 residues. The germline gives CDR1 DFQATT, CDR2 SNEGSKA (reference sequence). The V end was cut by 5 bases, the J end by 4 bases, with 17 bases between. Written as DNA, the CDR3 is TGCAGTGCTGGTCAGGGCACCGGTGGAGAGACCCAGTACTTC. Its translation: CSAGQGTGGETQYF.

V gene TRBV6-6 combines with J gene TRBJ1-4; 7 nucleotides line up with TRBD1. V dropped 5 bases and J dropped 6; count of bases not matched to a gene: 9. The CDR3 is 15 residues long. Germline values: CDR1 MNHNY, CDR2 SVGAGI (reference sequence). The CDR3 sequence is CASSRTPGTDEKLFF. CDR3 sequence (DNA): TGTGCCAGCAGTCGAACGCCCGGGACAGATGAAAAACTGTTTTTT.

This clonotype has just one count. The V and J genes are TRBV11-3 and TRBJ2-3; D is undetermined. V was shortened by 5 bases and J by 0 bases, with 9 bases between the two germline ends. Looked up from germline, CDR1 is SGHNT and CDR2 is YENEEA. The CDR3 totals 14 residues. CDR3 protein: CASSHYGSTDTQYF. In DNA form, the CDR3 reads TGTGCCAGCAGCCATTATGGGAGCACAGATACGCAGTATTTT.

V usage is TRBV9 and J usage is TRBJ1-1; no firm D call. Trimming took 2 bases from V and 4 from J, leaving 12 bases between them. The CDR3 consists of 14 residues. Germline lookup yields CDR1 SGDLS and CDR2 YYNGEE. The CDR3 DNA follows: TGTGCCAGCAGCGTTTCCGTTGGGTCCACTGAAGCTTTCTTT. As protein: CASSVSVGSTEAFF.

The CDR3: CASSSERGIYNEQFF. The DNA for the CDR3 is TGTGCCAGCAGCTCTGAGCGGGGGATCTACAATGAGCAGTTCTTC. This chain connects TRBV11-2 to TRBJ2-1; TRBD2 aligns across 8 bases. This CDR3 is built from 15 residues. V gave up 4 bases and J gave up 3 bases; unmatched junction bases: 5. From germline, CDR1 is SGHAT and CDR2 FQNNGV.

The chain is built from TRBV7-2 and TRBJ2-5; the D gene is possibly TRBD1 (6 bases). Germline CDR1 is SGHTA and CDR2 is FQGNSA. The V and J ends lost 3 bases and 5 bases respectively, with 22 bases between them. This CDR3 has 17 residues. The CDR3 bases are TGTGCCAGCAGCTTCCTAGATAGGCGTCCCGACAGGGAGACCCAGTACTTC. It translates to CASSFLDRRPDRETQYF.

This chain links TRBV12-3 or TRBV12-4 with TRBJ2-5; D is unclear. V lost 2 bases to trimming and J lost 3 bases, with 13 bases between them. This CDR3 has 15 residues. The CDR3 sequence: CASSLIWPEEETQYF. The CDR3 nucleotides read TGTGCCAGCAGTTTAATTTGGCCCGAGGAAGAGACCCAGTACTTC.

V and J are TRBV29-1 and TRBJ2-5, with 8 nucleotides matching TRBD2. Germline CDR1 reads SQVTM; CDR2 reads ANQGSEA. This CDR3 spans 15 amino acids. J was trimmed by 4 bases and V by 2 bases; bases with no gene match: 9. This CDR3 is CSVERGTSWGETQYF. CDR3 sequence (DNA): TGCAGCGTTGAAAGGGGGACTAGTTGGGGAGAGACCCAGTACTTC.

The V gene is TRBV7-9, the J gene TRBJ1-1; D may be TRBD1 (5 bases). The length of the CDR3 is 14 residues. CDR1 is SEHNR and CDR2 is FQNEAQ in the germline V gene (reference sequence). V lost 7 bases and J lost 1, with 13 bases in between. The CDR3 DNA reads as TGTGCCAGCAACCCGGGACGGACGAACACTGAAGCTTTCTTT. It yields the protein CASNPGRTNTEAFF.

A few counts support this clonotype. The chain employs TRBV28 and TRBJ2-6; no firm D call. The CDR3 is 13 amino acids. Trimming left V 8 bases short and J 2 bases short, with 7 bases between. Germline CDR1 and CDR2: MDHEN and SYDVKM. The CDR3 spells CASLVTGANVLTF. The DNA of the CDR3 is TGTGCCAGCCTCGTCACTGGGGCCAACGTCCTGACTTTC.

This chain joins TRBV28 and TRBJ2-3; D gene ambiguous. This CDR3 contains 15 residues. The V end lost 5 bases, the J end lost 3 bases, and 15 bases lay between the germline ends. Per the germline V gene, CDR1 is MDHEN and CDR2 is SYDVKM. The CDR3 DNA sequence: TGTGCCAGCAGTGCGATTGTCAGATGGACAGATACGCAGTATTTT. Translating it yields CASSAIVRWTDTQYF.

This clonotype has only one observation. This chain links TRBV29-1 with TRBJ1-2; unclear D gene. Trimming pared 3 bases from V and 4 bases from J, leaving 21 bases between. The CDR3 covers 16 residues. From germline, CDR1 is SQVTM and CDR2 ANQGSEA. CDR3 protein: CSVEEWVGRSPYGYTF. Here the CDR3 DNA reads TGCAGCGTTGAGGAATGGGTGGGCCGATCGCCCTATGGCTACACCTTC. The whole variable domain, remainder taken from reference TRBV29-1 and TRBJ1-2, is SAVISQKPSRDICQRGTSLTIQCQVDSQVTMMFWYRQQPGQSLTLIATANQGSEATYESGFVIDKFPISRPNLTFSTLTVSNMSPEDSSIYLCSVEEWVGRSPYGYTFGSGTRLTVV.

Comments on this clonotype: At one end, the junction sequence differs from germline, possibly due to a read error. The CDR3 spells CASSLGTGVDEQFF. Written as DNA, the CDR3 is TGTGCTAGCAGCTTAGGGACAGGCGTCGATGAGCAGTTCTTC. This sequence joins TRBV7-7 and TRBJ2-1; TRBD1 agrees at 8 bases. The CDR3 consists of 14 residues. Germline V gene data show CDR1 as SSHAT and CDR2 as FNYEAQ (reference sequence).

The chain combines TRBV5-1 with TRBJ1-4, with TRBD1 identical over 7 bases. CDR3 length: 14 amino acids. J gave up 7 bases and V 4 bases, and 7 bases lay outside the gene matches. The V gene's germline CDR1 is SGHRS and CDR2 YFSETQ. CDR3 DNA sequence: TGCGCCAGCAGCCCTGGGGGACAGCTTGAAAAACTGTTTTTT. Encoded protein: CASSPGGQLEKLFF.

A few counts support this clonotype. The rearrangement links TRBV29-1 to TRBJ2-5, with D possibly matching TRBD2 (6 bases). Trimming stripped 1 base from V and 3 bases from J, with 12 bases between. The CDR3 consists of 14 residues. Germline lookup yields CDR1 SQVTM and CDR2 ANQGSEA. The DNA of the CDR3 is TGCAGCGTTGAAGGGGGCGGGGTCGAAGAGACCCAGTACTTC. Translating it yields CSVEGGGVEETQYF.

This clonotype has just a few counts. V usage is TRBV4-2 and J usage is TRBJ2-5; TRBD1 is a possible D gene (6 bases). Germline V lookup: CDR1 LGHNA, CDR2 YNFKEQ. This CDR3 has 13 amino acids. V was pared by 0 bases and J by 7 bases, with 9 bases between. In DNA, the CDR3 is TGTGCCAGCAGCCAAGAAGGGGGTTGGACCCAGTACTTC. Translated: CASSQEGGWTQYF.

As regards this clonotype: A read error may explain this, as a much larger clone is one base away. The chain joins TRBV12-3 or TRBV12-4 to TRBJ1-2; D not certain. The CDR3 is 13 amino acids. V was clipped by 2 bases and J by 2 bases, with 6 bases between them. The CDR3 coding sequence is TGTGCCAGCAGTTTATGGGAGAACTATGGCTACACCTTC. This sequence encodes CASSLWENYGYTF.

This chain's CDR3 is CSVYSGDSYEQYF. The CDR3 DNA follows: TGCAGCGTTTATAGCGGGGACTCCTACGAGCAGTACTTC. The gene calls are TRBV29-1 and TRBJ2-7, with TRBD2 identical over 8 bases. Losses at the gene ends were 5 bases for V and 0 bases for J; bases not matched to a gene: 3. Germline lookup yields CDR1 SQVTM and CDR2 ANQGSEA. The CDR3 has 13 amino acids.

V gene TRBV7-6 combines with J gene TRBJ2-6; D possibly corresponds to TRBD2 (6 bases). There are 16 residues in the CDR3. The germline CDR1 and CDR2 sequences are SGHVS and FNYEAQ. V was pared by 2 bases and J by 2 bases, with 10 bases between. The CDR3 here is CASSLLPGAGANVLTF. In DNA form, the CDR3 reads TGTGCCAGCAGCTTACTACCGGGAGCTGGGGCCAACGTCCTGACTTTC. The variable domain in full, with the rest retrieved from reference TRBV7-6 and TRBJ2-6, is GAGVSQSPRYKVTKRGQDVALRCDPISGHVSLYWYRQALGQGPEFLTYFNYEAQQDKSGLPNDRFSAERPEGSISTLTIQRTEQRDSAMYRCASSLLPGAGANVLTFGAGSRLTVL.

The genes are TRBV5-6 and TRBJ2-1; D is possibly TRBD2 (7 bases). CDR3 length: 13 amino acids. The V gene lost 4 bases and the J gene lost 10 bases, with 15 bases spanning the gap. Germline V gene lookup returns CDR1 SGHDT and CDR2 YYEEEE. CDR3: CASSHRGAEEQFF. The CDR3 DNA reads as TGTGCCAGCAGCCATCGGGGGGCCGAGGAGCAGTTCTTC.

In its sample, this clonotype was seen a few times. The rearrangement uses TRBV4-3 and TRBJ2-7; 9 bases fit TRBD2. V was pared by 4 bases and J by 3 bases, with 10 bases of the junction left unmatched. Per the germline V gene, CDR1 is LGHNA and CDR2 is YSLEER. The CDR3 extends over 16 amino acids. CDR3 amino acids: CASSPFASGGFYEQYF. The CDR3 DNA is TGCGCCAGCAGCCCCTTTGCCAGCGGGGGGTTCTACGAGCAGTACTTC.

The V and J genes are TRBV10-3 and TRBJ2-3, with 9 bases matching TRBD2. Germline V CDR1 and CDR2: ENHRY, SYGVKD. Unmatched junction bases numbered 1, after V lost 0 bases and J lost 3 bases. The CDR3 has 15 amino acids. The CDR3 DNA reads TGTGCCATCAGTGAGTCGACTAGCGGTACAGATACGCAGTATTTT. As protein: CAISESTSGTDTQYF.